This entry features one T cell receptor (beta chain) sequence. Its antigen is still unknown. No much larger clonotype is one base removed from it; base qualities were not supplied. The data derive from a study of T cell changes during pregnancy in multiple sclerosis (dated by TCRdb to between 2018 and 2021). In the study overall: The study examined how the T cell repertoire changed over the course of pregnancy in women with multiple sclerosis.

Library preparation employed the immunoSEQ multiplex PCR assay. What TCRdb holds here is the immuneACCESS table cut down to in-frame rearrangements. Part of the clones is not present; checked against another copy, under half of the missing clones reflect an unresolved V gene, and the others are unexplained. A total of tens of thousands of clones appear in this sample, roughly 90% of them only once. 1.5% of the sample lies in the top ten. This TCR was sampled from a female donor in good health, enrolled as a control in a pregnancy study. The sequencing used peripheral blood, collected in the first trimester of pregnancy.

The CDR3 protein: CAIGDRVNQPQHF. The sequence in DNA is TGTGCCATCGGGGACAGGGTAAATCAGCCCCAGCATTTT. The rearranged chain carries TRBV10-3 and TRBJ1-5; 9 bases in between match TRBD1. CDR1 is given as ENHRY and CDR2 as SYGVKD, both from the germline V gene. From the cysteine up to the phenylalanine, the CDR3 has a length of 13 residues. Here the CDR3 DNA is all that survives: 39 bases in frame from base 1. V lost 8 bases and J lost 4 bases, and the count of bases not matched to a germline gene is 3.